This is a list of T cell receptor beta chains from one sample in a study. TCRdb reanalysed the 5' RACE reads using MiXCR and keeps one entry per CDR3 protein. The sample shows over 40,000 distinct CDR3 sequences, 30% of them seen only once. The specimen was tumor-infiltrating memory CD4+ T cells sorted from the breast tumor. Receptor source: a female donor with breast cancer. CDR3s include the opening cysteine and the closing phenylalanine or tryptophan. The D gene is left open where the match is weak. Size is stated for part of the rows, as once, few or many counts, or as a class when the clone is expanded.

abundance,j_gene,d_gene,v_gene,len,CDR3nt,CDR3aa
medium-sized,TRBJ1-6,.,TRBV7-3,13,TGTGCCAGCAGCTTGGACCCTAATTCACCCCTCCACTTT,CASSLDPNSPLHF
few,TRBJ2-5,.,TRBV6-2/TRBV6-3,12,TGTGCCAGCAGTTACTCGACGGAGACCCAGTACTTC,CASSYSTETQYF
.,TRBJ2-2,TRBD2,TRBV4-2,18,TGTGCCAGCAGCCAAGAACCTAGCGGGAGGACGAACACCGGGGAGCTGTTTTTT,CASSQEPSGRTNTGELFF
.,TRBJ2-7,.,TRBV4-2,17,TGTGCCAGCAGCCAAGAGGCACCGGGCATGGCCTACTACGAGCAGTACTTC,CASSQEAPGMAYYEQYF
.,TRBJ1-1,.,TRBV12-3/TRBV12-4,12,TGTGCCAGCAGTTTTCCGAACACTGAAGCTTTCTTT,CASSFPNTEAFF
.,TRBJ1-4,.,TRBV4-1,18,TGCGCCAGCAGCCAAGATCTTGGGGGGCGCGGCTCTAATGAAAAACCGTTTTTT,CASSQDLGGRGSNEKPFF
many,TRBJ1-5,TRBD1,TRBV15,14,TGTGCCACCAGCGGGACAGGGTCGCGTCAGCCCCAGCATTTT,CATSGTGSRQPQHF
few,TRBJ2-5,.,TRBV12-3/TRBV12-4,15,TGTGCCAGCAGTTCCAGGGATGGGGGAAAGGAGACCCAGTACTTC,CASSSRDGGKETQYF
few,TRBJ1-2,TRBD1,TRBV4-1,17,TGCGCCAGCAGCCAAGCTGCAGGGGGCTTTGGTGACTATGGCTACACCTTC,CASSQAAGGFGDYGYTF
.,TRBJ1-1,TRBD1,TRBV10-3,14,TGTGCCATCAGTGGCGCAGGGGGTGCCACTGAAGCTTTCTTT,CAISGAGGATEAFF
.,TRBJ2-7,TRBD1,TRBV27,14,TGTGCCATAAAGCCGGGACAGAGTTCCTACGAGCAGTACTTC,CAIKPGQSSYEQYF
few,TRBJ2-7,.,TRBV7-2,14,TGTGCCAGCAGCTTCCAGGCCGGGGGCTACGAGCAGTACTTC,CASSFQAGGYEQYF
few,TRBJ2-7,.,TRBV6-5,15,TGTGCCAGCAGTTACTCGAAACGGAACCTATACGAGCAGTACTTC,CASSYSKRNLYEQYF
few,TRBJ1-6,.,TRBV5-6,14,TGTGCCAGCAGCTGGGGACGAGGGGATTCACCCCTCCACTTT,CASSWGRGDSPLHF
.,TRBJ2-5,.,TRBV9,15,TGTGCCAGCAGCGGTACAGGGCGGATAGCAGAGACCCAGTACTTC,CASSGTGRIAETQYF
.,TRBJ2-7,TRBD2,TRBV5-6,15,TGTGCCAGCAGCTTGGGGGGGGGTTACTCCTACGAGCAGTACTTC,CASSLGGGYSYEQYF
few,TRBJ2-1,TRBD2,TRBV12-5,15,TGTGCTAGTGGTTTGGGACTAGCGTCCTACAATGAGCAGTTCTTC,CASGLGLASYNEQFF
few,TRBJ2-1,.,TRBV24-1,11,TGTGCCACCCAGAAGTACAATGAGCAGTTCTTC,CATQKYNEQFF
few,TRBJ2-4,TRBD2,TRBV4-1,19,TGCGCCAGCAGCCCTGTCAGGACTAGCGGGCCTCTAGCCAAAAACATTCAGTACTTC,CASSPVRTSGPLAKNIQYF
.,TRBJ1-1,.,TRBV5-5,16,TGTGCCAGCAGCCCCTCCGCGGGAGTCAGGAACACTGAAGCTTTCTTT,CASSPSAGVRNTEAFF
.,TRBJ2-1,.,TRBV7-3,13,TGTGCCAGCAGCTTAAATGCCTACAATGAGCAGTTCTTC,CASSLNAYNEQFF
few,TRBJ2-7,TRBD1,TRBV4-1,15,TGCGCCAGCAGCCAACCAGGGACAGGGGGTAGAGGGCAGTACTTC,CASSQPGTGGRGQYF
.,TRBJ2-1,.,TRBV27,15,TGTGCCAGCAGCACTCGATCCTACTCCTACAATGAGCAGTTCTTC,CASSTRSYSYNEQFF
many,TRBJ1-1,TRBD1,TRBV20-1,15,TGCAGTGCTAGGGGTGGGTCAGGGGGCGACACTGAAGCTTTCTTT,CSARGGSGGDTEAFF
few,TRBJ2-3,TRBD2,TRBV5-1,16,TGCGCCAGCGGCCCCACTAGCGGGAGTACGGCAGATACGCAGTATTTT,CASGPTSGSTADTQYF
few,TRBJ1-6,.,TRBV3-1,11,TGTGCCAGCAGCCTCGGGACCGTCGGCCTATTT,CASSLGTVGLF
.,TRBJ2-7,.,TRBV7-3,16,TGTGCCAGCAGCTTAGGTGGTAGCGGAACTGTCTACGAGCAGTACTTC,CASSLGGSGTVYEQYF
.,TRBJ1-1,.,TRBV5-1,14,TGCGCCAGCAGCTTGGGACGGCCGAACACTGAAGCTTTCTTT,CASSLGRPNTEAFF
.,TRBJ2-7,TRBD1,TRBV5-1,14,TGCGCCAGCAGCATCCGGGACAGGGCCTACGAGCAGTACTTC,CASSIRDRAYEQYF
few,TRBJ2-2,.,TRBV24-1,14,TGTGCCACCAGGCGGGACTCCCTGGCTGGGGAGCTGTTTTTT,CATRRDSLAGELFF
.,TRBJ2-7,TRBD2,TRBV5-5,15,TGTGCCAGCAGCCCGACTAGCGGGAGCTCCTACGAGCAGTACTTC,CASSPTSGSSYEQYF
.,TRBJ2-3,TRBD2,TRBV6-2/TRBV6-3,15,TGTGCCAGCAGTTCCGGACTAGCGGGTGGGGAGGCGCAGTATTTT,CASSSGLAGGEAQYF
few,TRBJ2-7,.,TRBV6-9,14,TGTGCCAGCATTTCCCAGGGGGCGCGGGAGGAGCAGTACTTC,CASISQGAREEQYF
.,TRBJ2-3,TRBD1,TRBV12-3/TRBV12-4,15,TGTGCCAGCAATTTAGGGACAGGGGGCACAGATACGCAGTATTTT,CASNLGTGGTDTQYF